These 30 T cell receptor beta chains were all obtained from the same sample, sequenced in a study of shared clonotypes between healthy human individuals. Generated by immunoSEQ multiplex PCR, the TCRdb table keeps only in-frame clones and is missing some. The sample lists approximately 330,000 clones, more than 60% seen once, with about 9.4% in the top ten. Input material: memory CD4+ T cells sorted from blood. Subset here: CD45RA-negative fraction. The source of these receptors is a man aged 30 to 45 in good health.

The V call is TRBV28, the J call TRBJ2-7; D may be TRBD1 (6 bases). Germline V gives CDR1 MDHEN, CDR2 SYDVKM. This CDR3 comprises 13 residues. V lost 3 bases to trimming and J lost 9 bases, with 15 bases between them. The DNA of the CDR3 is TGTGCCAGCAGTTTGGGCGTCGCCAGGGGGCAGTACTTC. The encoded protein is CASSLGVARGQYF.

This chain links TRBV7-2 with TRBJ1-5, with D perhaps matching TRBD1 (5 bases). The V end lost 1 base, the J end lost 7 bases, and 11 bases lay between the germline ends. CDR3 length: 14 amino acids. CDR1 and CDR2 from the germline V gene are SGHTA and FQGNSA. For the CDR3, the DNA is TGTGCCAGCAGCTTAGTGGGGGTAGGGCAGCCCCAGCATTTT. The encoded protein is CASSLVGVGQPQHF.

This rearrangement joins TRBV2 to TRBJ2-1; 14 positions match TRBD2. Trimming at V came to 7 bases and at J to 9 bases, leaving 5 bases not matched to a gene. The germline V gene encodes CDR1 SNHLY and CDR2 FYNNEI. This CDR3 is built from 14 residues. CDR3 coding DNA: TGTGCCAGCACGGGACTAGCGGGAGATTCTGAGCAGTTCTTC. Residues: CASTGLAGDSEQFF.

This chain joins TRBV10-3 and TRBJ2-1; 7 nucleotides match TRBD2. Germline CDR1 reads ENHRY; CDR2 reads SYGVKD. V trimming: 4 bases; J trimming: 0 bases; junction bases outside the gene matches: 3. The length of the CDR3 is 15 residues. CDR3 sequence reads: CAISAGGGSYNEQFF. CDR3 coding DNA: TGTGCCATCAGTGCAGGCGGGGGCTCCTACAATGAGCAGTTCTTC.

The chain links TRBV5-4 to TRBJ2-7; a possible D gene is TRBD2 (6 bases). The CDR3 loop spans 15 amino acids. From germline, CDR1 is SGHNT and CDR2 YYREEE (reference sequence). Trimming took 4 bases from V and 7 from J, leaving 21 bases between them. The CDR3 sequence is CASSHVARGAREQYF. The CDR3 nucleotides read TGTGCCAGCAGCCACGTAGCGCGCGGGGCGAGGGAGCAGTACTTC.

Turning to this clone: A far more abundant clone sits one base away, making this likely a read error. CDR3 in DNA: TGTGCCAGCAGCTTGGAACTAGCGGAAGAGACCCAGTACTTC. Protein product: CASSLELAEETQYF. V gene TRBV5-4 combines with J gene TRBJ2-5; 8 bases are a match to TRBD2. The J segment lost 3 bases and the V segment lost 0 bases, leaving 1 base of the junction unmatched. The CDR3 is 14 residues long. The germline V gene encodes CDR1 SGHNT and CDR2 YYREEE (reference sequence).

The chain combines TRBV5-1 with TRBJ2-7; 10 bases match TRBD1. Germline lookup yields CDR1 SGHRS and CDR2 YFSETQ. V lost 4 bases, J lost 5 bases, and 18 bases stayed unmatched. The CDR3 extends over 18 amino acids. CDR3 coding DNA: TGCGCCAGCAGCCTCACCCCCAGACAGGGGGCTCAATCCCACGAGCAGTACTTC. It is translated as CASSLTPRQGAQSHEQYF.

The V gene is TRBV11-1, the J gene TRBJ1-1; 7 nucleotides align to TRBD1. CDR3 length: 13 residues. Trimming cost V 6 bases and J 4 bases; bases outside gene matches: 5. The germline V gene has CDR1 SGHAT and CDR2 FQDESV (reference sequence). DNA of the CDR3: TGTGCCAGCAGGATACAGGGGAGCACTGAAGCTTTCTTT. This encodes CASRIQGSTEAFF.

In its sample, this clone was seen once. CDR3 nucleotide sequence: TGTGCCAGTAGGGCGTACGCGACCTCCTACAATGAGCAGTTCTTC. Protein product: CASRAYATSYNEQFF. This sequence joins TRBV19 and TRBJ2-1; D not resolved. The CDR3 is 15 residues long. Trimming stripped 6 bases from V and 0 bases from J, with 12 bases between. Germline V gene sequence: CDR1 LNHDA, CDR2 SQIVND (reference sequence).

A note on this clone: Different DNA sequences within this sample yield the same CDR3. V usage is TRBV11-2 and J usage is TRBJ2-5; the D is unclear. The CDR3 spans 11 residues. The V gene lost 3 bases and the J gene lost 3 bases, with 2 bases spanning the gap. The germline CDR1 and CDR2 sequences are SGHAT and FQNNGV. As DNA, the CDR3 is TGTGCCAGCAGCTTTAAAGAGACCCAGTACTTC. It yields the protein CASSFKETQYF.

The gene calls are TRBV5-1 and TRBJ1-1; tentatively, D is TRBD1 (5 bases). V shed 0 bases and J shed 5 bases, with 14 bases lying between them. The CDR3 spans 15 residues. Germline V gene sequence: CDR1 SGHRS, CDR2 YFSETQ. The CDR3 nucleotides read TGCGCCAGCAGCTTGGCGGGAGGGGATGGTACTGAAGCTTTCTTT. Translated, it gives CASSLAGGDGTEAFF.

This clone was observed many times. This sequence joins TRBV18 and TRBJ2-5; D call uncertain. The CDR3 loop spans 14 amino acids. Looked up from germline, CDR1 is KGHSH and CDR2 is LQKENI. Trimming took off 3 bases at V and 1 base at J, with 9 bases between the two ends. Written as DNA, the CDR3 is TGTGCCAGCTCACCTACGGCAACCCAAGAGACCCAGTACTTC. It specifies CASSPTATQETQYF. Variable domain in full (rest from reference TRBV18 and TRBJ2-5): NAGVMQNPRHLVRRRGQEARLRCSPMKGHSHVYWYRQLPEEGLKFMVYLQKENIIDESGMPKERFSAEFPKEGPSILRIQQVVRGDSAAYFCASSPTATQETQYFGPGTRLLVL.

The chain combines TRBV5-1 with TRBJ2-2, with TRBD2 identical over 9 bases. V lost 3 bases, J lost 4 bases, and 7 bases stayed unmatched. Germline V gives CDR1 SGHRS, CDR2 YFSETQ. This CDR3 is built from 16 residues. The CDR3 loop is CASSSIAGETTGELFF. CDR3 DNA sequence: TGCGCCAGCAGCTCCATAGCGGGAGAGACCACCGGGGAGCTGTTTTTT.

The chain has TRBV10-2 and TRBJ2-7, with D possibly being TRBD2 (5 bases). Trimming took off 4 bases at V and 0 bases at J, with 7 bases between the two ends. Germline lookup yields CDR1 WSHSY and CDR2 SAAADI. The CDR3 loop spans 13 amino acids. The CDR3 DNA sequence: TGCGCCAGCAGTGCGACTACCTCCTACGAGCAGTACTTC. Translating gives CASSATTSYEQYF.

The chain combines TRBV5-4 with TRBJ2-3; 12 bases match TRBD2. CDR1 is SGHNT and CDR2 is YYREEE in the germline V gene (reference sequence). This CDR3 is 16 amino acids long. V was pared by 6 bases and J by 2 bases, with 7 bases of the junction left unmatched. This CDR3 reads CASTTGLAGYTDTQYF. For the CDR3, the DNA is TGTGCCAGCACCACCGGACTAGCGGGGTACACAGATACGCAGTATTTT.

The genes are TRBV19 and TRBJ2-1; 8 bases map to TRBD1. The CDR3 spans 14 residues. Germline CDR1 LNHDA, CDR2 SQIVND (reference sequence). J was trimmed by 6 bases and V by 7 bases; bases with no gene match: 8. CDR3 amino acids: CASTEDRVGNEQFF. The CDR3 coding sequence is TGTGCCAGTACCGAGGACAGGGTGGGCAATGAGCAGTTCTTC.

V gene TRBV30 combines with J gene TRBJ2-7; D possibly corresponds to TRBD1 (5 bases). The CDR3 totals 12 residues. Trimming stripped 0 bases from V and 4 bases from J, with 7 bases between. Germline V lookup: CDR1 GTSNPN, CDR2 SVGIG (reference sequence). The CDR3 coding sequence is TGTGCCTGGAGTGTACAGGTTTACGAGCAGTACTTC. Translation gives CAWSVQVYEQYF.

This clone has more than one count but fewer than ten. The chain combines TRBV7-3 with TRBJ1-1, with 10 nucleotides matching TRBD1. J was trimmed by 5 bases and V by 5 bases; bases with no gene match: 23. Germline V lookup: CDR1 SGHTA, CDR2 FQGTGA. The CDR3 length is 20 residues. The CDR3 sequence: CASSPHLWDSRDRGKTEAFF. CDR3 coding DNA: TGTGCCAGCAGCCCGCATTTGTGGGATTCAAGGGACAGGGGCAAAACTGAAGCTTTCTTT. Supplemented by reference TRBV7-3 and TRBJ1-1, the full variable domain reads GAGVSQTPSNKVTEKGKYVELRCDPISGHTALYWYRQSLGQGPEFLIYFQGTGAADDSGLPNDRFFAVRPEGSVSTLKIQRTERGDSAVYLCASSPHLWDSRDRGKTEAFFGQGTRLTVV.

The chain combines TRBV28 with TRBJ1-2; TRBD1 matches 7 bases. With 6 bases clipped from V and 8 bases from J, the junction kept 9 bases outside the gene matches. There are 13 residues in the CDR3. From germline, CDR1 is MDHEN and CDR2 SYDVKM. The CDR3, as DNA: TGTGCCAGCAGCCCGGAGGGGGCGCGCGGCTACACCTTC. This sequence encodes CASSPEGARGYTF.

The rearrangement uses TRBV7-3 and TRBJ1-3, with unresolved D. This CDR3 has 14 residues. With 0 bases removed from V and 4 bases from J, the gap between germline ends came to 7 bases. Germline CDR1 SGHTA, CDR2 FQGTGA. Here the CDR3 DNA reads TGTGCCAGCAGCTTAACAGGGCCAGGAAACACCATATATTTT. Its translation: CASSLTGPGNTIYF. The whole variable domain, filled in from reference TRBV7-3 and TRBJ1-3, reads GAGVSQTPSNKVTEKGKYVELRCDPISGHTALYWYRQSLGQGPEFLIYFQGTGAADDSGLPNDRFFAVRPEGSVSTLKIQRTERGDSAVYLCASSLTGPGNTIYFGEGSWLTVV.

The chain combines TRBV11-3 with TRBJ2-7; TRBD2 agrees at 9 bases. This CDR3 has 13 residues. Per germline, CDR1 SGHNT and CDR2 YENEEA. Germline trimming cut 0 bases from V and 13 bases from J; bases unmatched to any gene: 7. The CDR3 bases are TGTGCCAGCAGCTTAGATGGTATAGCGGGAGATTACTTC. It yields the protein CASSLDGIAGDYF.

In its sample, this clone was seen many times. The chain uses TRBV6-6 and TRBJ2-7; D might be TRBD2 (5 bases). Between the trimmed V and J ends, which lost 6 bases and 7 bases, there was a span of 19 bases. Germline assignment: CDR1 MNHNY and CDR2 SVGAGI (reference sequence). This CDR3 is 14 amino acids long. The CDR3 protein is CASSLGERWGEQYF. As DNA, the CDR3 is TGTGCCAGCAGCCTCGGAGAGCGGTGGGGTGAGCAGTACTTC.

This rearrangement joins TRBV6-5 to TRBJ2-1, with D tentatively TRBD2 (6 bases). Deletions cut 6 bases from V and 8 bases from J, with 14 bases between. There are 13 residues in the CDR3. Germline-derived CDR1 and CDR2 are MNHEY and SVGAGI. The CDR3 sequence: CASRLEGGYEQFF. CDR3 sequence (DNA): TGTGCCAGCAGGTTAGAGGGAGGCTATGAGCAGTTCTTC.

The CDR3 nucleotides read TGTGCTAGTGGTATAAATCCAGATACGCAGTATTTT. Residues: CASGINPDTQYF. The rearrangement links TRBV12-5 to TRBJ2-3; D gene uncertain. Germline V gene data show CDR1 as LGHNT and CDR2 as FRNRAP. Trimming shortened V by 5 bases and J by 4 bases, and 7 bases separated the two germline ends. The CDR3 is 12 amino acids.

The chain has TRBV18 and TRBJ2-5; 7 nucleotides agree with TRBD1. There are 14 residues in the CDR3. Germline CDR1 KGHSH, CDR2 LQKENI. The trim removed 6 bases at V and 3 bases at J, leaving 7 bases unmatched. CDR3 nucleotides: TGTGCCAGCTCGATGACAGGGCCCGAAGAGACCCAGTACTTC. It translates to CASSMTGPEETQYF.

The chain uses TRBV5-8 and TRBJ2-2, with a possible D match to TRBD2 (5 bases). CDR1 SGHTS and CDR2 YDEGEE come from the germline V gene. This CDR3 contains 17 residues. Trimming shortened V by 2 bases and J by 2 bases, and 16 bases separated the two germline ends. The CDR3 nucleotides are TGTGCCAGCAGCTTATACCGGAGGACTGTTAACACCGGGGAGCTGTTTTTT. Encoded protein: CASSLYRRTVNTGELFF.

V gene TRBV9 combines with J gene TRBJ2-3; D possibly corresponds to TRBD2 (5 bases). Between the trimmed V and J ends, which lost 3 bases and 3 bases, there was a span of 14 bases. The CDR3 spans 15 residues. CDR1 is SGDLS, CDR2 YYNGEE, per germline. CDR3 coding DNA: TGTGCCAGCAGCGCCCTGGGAGCAGCAACAGATACGCAGTATTTT. Its protein product is CASSALGAATDTQYF.

The chain is built from TRBV5-1 and TRBJ2-6; 9 nucleotides align to TRBD1. Unmatched junction bases numbered 4, after V lost 6 bases and J lost 3 bases. Germline CDR1 reads SGHRS; CDR2 reads YFSETQ. The CDR3 is 15 residues long. CDR3 in DNA: TGCGCCAGCACACAGGGGGCGGTTGGGGCCAACGTCCTGACTTTC. It codes for CASTQGAVGANVLTF.

The V call is TRBV7-9, the J call TRBJ2-3; 7 bases match TRBD1. The V gene's germline CDR1 is SEHNR and CDR2 FQNEAQ (reference sequence). This CDR3 spans 17 amino acids. V gave up 5 bases and J gave up 0 bases; unmatched junction bases: 11. The CDR3 sequence: CASSPPGQDSSTDTQYF. DNA of the CDR3: TGTGCCAGCAGCCCCCCAGGACAGGATTCTAGCACAGATACGCAGTATTTT.

The rearrangement links TRBV19 to TRBJ2-6, with 11 bases aligning to TRBD2. J was trimmed by 4 bases and V by 4 bases; bases with no gene match: 6. Germline assignment: CDR1 LNHDA and CDR2 SQIVND (reference sequence). This CDR3 spans 17 amino acids. The CDR3 DNA sequence: TGTGCCAGTAGTACTCTAGCGGGAGGCGCGGGGGCCAACGTCCTGACTTTC. Protein product: CASSTLAGGAGANVLTF.